The 10 T cell receptor beta chains below come from one sample, sequenced in a study of blood T cell repertoires in COVID-19. The table came from immunoSEQ multiplex PCR; TCRdb's copy has only in-frame clones and leaves some out. The sample lists 75,000 to 95,000 clones, about 87% occurring once. Sequenced material: peripheral blood. The receptors originated from a man aged 50-59 years with active COVID-19.

This clone has a single count. The chain employs TRBV19 and TRBJ1-1, with 9 bases matching TRBD1. V gave up 1 base and J gave up 5 bases; unmatched junction bases: 5. Germline-derived CDR1 and CDR2 are LNHDA and SQIVND (reference sequence). The CDR3 length is 15 residues. The DNA of the CDR3 is TGTGCCAGTAGTATAGGCGGGACAGGGAGGACTGAAGCTTTCTTT. Translated, it gives CASSIGGTGRTEAFF.

The V and J genes are TRBV5-8 and TRBJ1-5; possibly TRBD1 for D (6 bases). Trimming shortened V by 3 bases and J by 1 base, and 11 bases separated the two germline ends. The CDR3 runs to 15 residues. The germline gives CDR1 SGHTS, CDR2 YDEGEE. The CDR3 bases are TGTGCCAGCAGCTCCAGGGGAATAAGCAATCAGCCCCAGCATTTT. Its translation: CASSSRGISNQPQHF.

The rearrangement uses TRBV14 and TRBJ2-5; 13 bases map to TRBD2. Germline lookup yields CDR1 SGHDN and CDR2 FVKESK. V lost 5 bases and J lost 1; bases outside the gene matches: 10. The CDR3 has 18 residues. The chain's CDR3 is CASSEGLAGIVSQETQYF. CDR3 nucleotides: TGTGCCAGCAGCGAGGGACTAGCGGGAATTGTTTCCCAAGAGACCCAGTACTTC.

A few counts support this clone. The V gene is TRBV7-2, the J gene TRBJ1-2, with no clear D. The CDR3 has 12 residues. V lost 1 base, J lost 5 bases, and 5 bases lay in between. Germline loops: CDR1 SGHTA, CDR2 FQGNSA. The CDR3 here is CASSLDMYGYTF. Here the CDR3 DNA reads TGTGCCAGCAGCTTAGATATGTATGGCTACACCTTC. Based on the CDR3 plus reference TRBV7-2 and TRBJ1-2, the full variable domain is GAGVSQSPSNKVTEKGKDVELRCDPISGHTALYWYRQSLGQGLEFLIYFQGNSAPDKSGLPSDRFSAERTGGSVSTLTIQRTQQEDSAVYLCASSLDMYGYTFGSGTRLTVV.

The V and J genes are TRBV18 and TRBJ2-3; TRBD2 agrees at 9 bases. This CDR3 is 15 amino acids long. Germline-derived CDR1 and CDR2 are KGHSH and LQKENI. V lost 3 bases to trimming and J lost 1 base; unmatched junction nucleotides: 2. The CDR3 region is CASSPTSGGTDTQYF. The CDR3 DNA sequence: TGTGCCAGCTCACCGACTAGCGGAGGCACAGATACGCAGTATTTT. The full variable domain, in which reference TRBV18 and TRBJ2-3 provide the parts outside the CDR3, is NAGVMQNPRHLVRRRGQEARLRCSPMKGHSHVYWYRQLPEEGLKFMVYLQKENIIDESGMPKERFSAEFPKEGPSILRIQQVVRGDSAAYFCASSPTSGGTDTQYFGPGTRLTVL.

This chain joins TRBV15 and TRBJ2-3; TRBD1 aligns across 8 bases. Germline V gene data show CDR1 as LNHNV and CDR2 as YYDKDF (reference sequence). The CDR3 has 13 residues. CDR3 region: CGTGLTNTDTQYF. The CDR3 coding sequence is TGTGGGACAGGGCTAACCAACACAGATACGCAGTATTTT.

The V call is TRBV2, the J call TRBJ2-7, with a possible D match to TRBD1 (6 bases). The CDR3 totals 15 residues. Between the trimmed V and J ends, which lost 6 bases and 1 base, there was a span of 16 bases. CDR1 and CDR2 (germline): SNHLY, FYNNEI. The CDR3: CASRALQGPSYEQYF. For the CDR3, the DNA is TGTGCCAGCAGAGCACTACAGGGCCCTTCCTACGAGCAGTACTTC.

The chain has TRBV18 and TRBJ2-7, with TRBD1 matching 8 bases. The CDR3 runs 15 residues. Germline CDR1 KGHSH, CDR2 LQKENI. V shed 6 bases, J shed 0 bases, and the junction held 7 bases outside the gene matches. The CDR3 reads CASSPPTGGSYEQYF. CDR3 nucleotides: TGTGCCAGCTCGCCCCCTACAGGGGGCTCCTACGAGCAGTACTTC.

This chain joins TRBV10-2 and TRBJ1-5; D not certain. This CDR3 has 13 amino acids. The ends were cut back, 6 bases at V and 1 base at J, with 7 bases in the middle. From germline, CDR1 is WSHSY and CDR2 SAAADI. Here the CDR3 reads CASSTQSNQPQHF. The CDR3 DNA sequence: TGCGCCAGCAGCACACAGAGCAATCAGCCCCAGCATTTT.

The chain's CDR3 is CASSGQTDTQYF. The CDR3 region has the DNA TGTGCCAGCAGCGGACAGACAGATACGCAGTATTTT. The chain joins TRBV2 to TRBJ2-3; a possible D gene is TRBD1 (6 bases). This CDR3 contains 12 residues. The V end lost 6 bases, the J end lost 3 bases, and 7 bases lay between the germline ends. The germline gives CDR1 SNHLY, CDR2 FYNNEI. The full variable domain, with the rest looked up from reference TRBV2 and TRBJ2-3, is EPEVTQTPSHQVTQMGQEVILRCVPISNHLYFYWYRQILGQKVEFLVSFYNNEISEKSEIFDDQFSVERPDGSNFTLKIRSTKLEDSAMYFCASSGQTDTQYFGPGTRLTVL.